This T cell receptor beta chain was sequenced during a study of T cell responses to AZD1222 COVID-19 vaccine. The CDR3 is made up of 16 amino acids. Germline CDR1 SGHTA, CDR2 FQGNSA. V was clipped by 1 base and J by 3 bases; unmatched bases: 5. Here immunoSEQ multiplex PCR was the method, and the copy in TCRdb shows in-frame clones only, minus some. The sample lists about 120,000 clones; around nine tenths were seen once. This receptor was identified in an adult in good health. J is TRBJ1-4 and V is TRBV7-2, with 7 nucleotides matching TRBD1. Here the sequenced sample was peripheral blood, taken on day 0 of AZD1222 vaccination. CDR3 in DNA: TGTGCCAGCAGCTTAGATTGGGACAGTTCTAATGAAAAACTGTTTTTT. This codes for CASSLDWDSSNEKLFF.